Listed here are 26 T cell receptor beta chains from one sample, sequenced in a study of CD8 T cells in Susac syndrome. Random-hexamer reverse transcription was applied to about 0.45 to 1 ug RNA. TCRdb analysed the immunoSEQ multiplex PCR reads with MiXCR anew, one entry per CDR3 protein. The table shows about 150,000 distinct CDR3 sequences, with roughly 95% occurring only once. The source material was CD8+ T cells from PBMCs. These receptors originate from a human donor with multiple sclerosis.

This chain joins TRBV29-1 and TRBJ2-1, with D unclear. Germline-derived CDR1 and CDR2 are SQVTM and ANQGSEA. CDR3 length: 13 residues. V dropped 3 bases and J dropped 2 bases, with 8 bases sitting between them. The CDR3 DNA sequence: TGCAGCGTTGATTGGCTCACCTACAATGAGCAGTTCTTC. Its translation is CSVDWLTYNEQFF.

V is TRBV6-6 and J is TRBJ2-1; 7 bases are a match to TRBD1. This CDR3 has 15 residues. Germline CDR1 reads MNHNY; CDR2 reads SVGAGI (reference sequence). Trimming removed 2 bases from V and 3 bases from J; junction bases left unmatched: 4. The CDR3 coding sequence is TGTGCCAGCAGTTACCGGGACAGCCACTACAATGAGCAGTTCTTC. This encodes CASSYRDSHYNEQFF.

The chain couples TRBV3-1 to TRBJ2-7; D gene uncertain. The CDR3 contains 15 residues. Trimming pared 0 bases from V and 6 bases from J, leaving 15 bases between. The V gene's germline CDR1 is LGHDT and CDR2 YNNKEL (reference sequence). CDR3 amino acids: CASSQEGLLGFEQYV. CDR3 bases: TGTGCCAGCAGCCAAGAGGGTCTCCTGGGGTTCGAGCAGTACGTC.

The chain recombines TRBV5-6 with TRBJ1-2; D gene unclear. Germline CDR1 is SGHDT and CDR2 is YYEEEE. The germline V and J ends were trimmed by 2 bases and 5 bases, with 13 bases remaining between them. The CDR3 covers 14 residues. The CDR3 nucleotides are TGTGCCAGCAGCTTCGAGTCAGGCCCTTATGGCTACACCTTC. Protein sequence: CASSFESGPYGYTF.

The chain joins TRBV4-2 to TRBJ2-3, with a weak D call TRBD2 (5 bases). V was pared by 0 bases and J by 4 bases, with 11 bases between. Germline CDR1 is LGHNA and CDR2 is YNFKEQ. CDR3 length: 15 amino acids. The DNA for the CDR3 is TGTGCCAGCAGCCAAGAACTAGATCGTGCAGATACGCAGTATTTT. Encoded protein: CASSQELDRADTQYF.

The chain has TRBV29-1 and TRBJ2-5; TRBD2 is a possible D gene (5 bases). Trimming stripped 3 bases from V and 1 base from J, with 21 bases between. The CDR3 sequence is 17 residues long. Per germline, CDR1 SQVTM and CDR2 ANQGSEA. CDR3 bases: TGCAGCGTTGAGGTGGCAGGAGGAGAGAGGGTCCAAGAGACCCAGTACTTC. This gives the protein CSVEVAGGERVQETQYF.

The chain employs TRBV11-2 and TRBJ2-5, with 13 bases that match TRBD2. Germline assignment: CDR1 SGHAT and CDR2 FQNNGV. The J segment lost 2 bases and the V segment lost 5 bases, leaving 5 bases of the junction unmatched. This CDR3 spans 16 amino acids. The CDR3: CASSTRTSGGQETQYF. The CDR3 DNA follows: TGTGCCAGCAGCACACGGACTAGCGGGGGACAAGAGACCCAGTACTTC.

The genes are TRBV6-1 and TRBJ2-3; TRBD2 is a possible D gene (7 bases). From germline, CDR1 is MNHNS and CDR2 SASEGT. V lost 2 bases to trimming and J lost 6 bases, with 21 bases between them. The CDR3 has 17 residues. The CDR3 loop is CASSEWNGRGALDTQYF. DNA for the CDR3: TGTGCCAGCAGTGAATGGAACGGACGGGGGGCGCTGGATACGCAGTATTTT.

V usage is TRBV27 and J usage is TRBJ2-2, with a possible D match to TRBD1 (5 bases). V was shortened by 5 bases and J by 4 bases, with 11 bases between the two germline ends. CDR1 MNHEY and CDR2 SMNVEV come from the germline V gene (reference sequence). The CDR3 contains 14 residues. The CDR3 loop is CASSVTGLTGELFF. CDR3 bases: TGTGCCAGCAGTGTTACAGGTCTCACCGGGGAGCTGTTTTTT.

This sequence joins TRBV29-1 and TRBJ1-5; possibly TRBD1 for D (5 bases). Germline lookup yields CDR1 SQVTM and CDR2 ANQGSEA. The V end lost 5 bases, the J end lost 0 bases, and 14 bases lay between the germline ends. This CDR3 comprises 15 residues. CDR3 coding DNA: TGCAGCGTTTCCAGGGACGGGGATAGCAATCAGCCCCAGCATTTT. Protein product: CSVSRDGDSNQPQHF.

This chain links TRBV6-5 with TRBJ1-2; TRBD1 matches at 8 bases. From germline, CDR1 is MNHEY and CDR2 SVGAGI. V lost 4 bases, J lost 7 bases, and 23 bases stayed unmatched. The CDR3 contains 19 residues. In DNA, the CDR3 is TGTGCCAGCAGTTCCCTCCGTAGCGGGACTGGACAGGGACGAAGTGGCTACACCTTC. Translated: CASSSLRSGTGQGRSGYTF.

The DNA of the CDR3 is TGTGCCAGCAGTTTCTTAGGTCGCTGGGTGGTCTGGGGCACCGGGGAGCTGTTTTTT. This encodes CASSFLGRWVVWGTGELFF. This chain links TRBV12-3 or TRBV12-4 with TRBJ2-2; D uncertain. V was clipped by 3 bases and J by 4 bases, with 24 bases between them. The length of the CDR3 is 19 residues.

The V and J genes are TRBV12-3 or TRBV12-4 and TRBJ2-5, with 10 bases fitting TRBD2. The CDR3 spans 16 residues. The junction had 11 bases not matched to a gene; V was cut back by 5 bases and J by 5 bases. CDR3 in amino acids: CASSRTSGTSVETQYF. The CDR3 region has the DNA TGTGCCAGCAGTAGGACTAGCGGAACTTCCGTGGAGACCCAGTACTTC.

The gene calls are TRBV27 and TRBJ1-1; D uncertain. The CDR3 consists of 16 residues. Germline V gene data show CDR1 as MNHEY and CDR2 as SMNVEV (reference sequence). Trimming removed 2 bases from V and 2 bases from J, with 15 bases in between. The CDR3 loop is CASSLGFGGVNTEAFF. The CDR3 nucleotides are TGTGCCAGCAGTTTAGGATTCGGTGGGGTCAACACTGAAGCTTTCTTT.

This chain connects TRBV7-3 to TRBJ1-2; unclear D gene. CDR1 and CDR2 (germline): SGHTA, FQGTGA. The CDR3 consists of 17 residues. Trimming shortened V by 0 bases and J by 2 bases, and 16 bases separated the two germline ends. DNA for the CDR3: TGTGCCAGCAGCTTAACGGGTGGGGAAGTGGCGAACTATGGCTACACCTTC. The encoded protein is CASSLTGGEVANYGYTF.

V and J are TRBV15 and TRBJ1-1; unclear D gene. The V gene lost 0 bases and the J gene lost 5 bases, with 13 bases spanning the gap. The CDR3 totals 15 residues. Germline CDR1 reads LNHNV; CDR2 reads YYDKDF (reference sequence). In DNA form, the CDR3 reads TGTGCCACCAGCAGAGATGGACCATCCCCGACTGAAGCTTTCTTT. Translation: CATSRDGPSPTEAFF.

This clonotype was recorded once. The junction does not match germline at one end; this may be a read error. The genes are TRBV7-7 and TRBJ2-2, with D possibly TRBD2 on 5 matching bases. The V gene's germline CDR1 is SSHAT and CDR2 FNYEAQ (reference sequence). The CDR3 extends over 12 amino acids. CDR3: CASSPGIGELFF. CDR3 bases: TGTGCTAGCAGTCCCGGGATCGGGGAGCTGTTTTTT. The full variable domain, completed using reference TRBV7-7 and TRBJ2-2, is GAGVSQSPRYKVTKRGQDVTLRCDPISSHATLYWYQQALGQGPEFLTYFNYEAQPDKSGLPSDRFSAERPEGSISTLTIQRTEQRDSAMYRCASSPGIGELFFGEGSRLTVL.

The chain has TRBV14 and TRBJ2-7; D is unresolved. The CDR3 covers 13 residues. Between the trimmed V and J ends, which lost 2 bases and 2 bases, there was a span of 7 bases. CDR1 and CDR2 from the germline V gene are SGHDN and FVKESK. CDR3 sequence (DNA): TGTGCCAGCAGCCAAACGACCGCCTACGAGCAGTACGTC. As protein: CASSQTTAYEQYV.

The V and J genes are TRBV20-1 and TRBJ2-7; D is possibly TRBD1 (5 bases). Germline V gives CDR1 DFQATT, CDR2 SNEGSKA (reference sequence). The CDR3 contains 12 residues. Written as DNA, the CDR3 is TGCGGTACTCGACAGCAGGGATACGAGCAGTACTTC. Protein: CGTRQQGYEQYF.

The genes are TRBV27 and TRBJ1-6, with D perhaps TRBD1 (5 bases). CDR1 MNHEY and CDR2 SMNVEV come from the germline V gene (reference sequence). The CDR3 contains 15 residues. V dropped 2 bases and J dropped 7 bases, with 12 bases sitting between them. As DNA, the CDR3 is TGTGCCAGCAGTTTAAGGGGTACGGGAAATTCACCCCTCCACTTT. This codes for CASSLRGTGNSPLHF.

The rearrangement joins TRBV29-1 to TRBJ1-1; D might be TRBD1 (5 bases). Trimming removed 2 bases from V and 12 bases from J, with 13 bases in between. This CDR3 contains 11 residues. The germline V gene has CDR1 SQVTM and CDR2 ANQGSEA. In DNA form, the CDR3 reads TGCAGCGTTGAACGGCAGGGTCGGCCTTTCTTT. Its translation is CSVERQGRPFF.

This clonotype was counted once. V is TRBV20-1 and J is TRBJ2-3, with D possibly being TRBD2 (6 bases). The germline V gene has CDR1 DFQATT and CDR2 SNEGSKA (reference sequence). The CDR3 extends over 13 amino acids. V dropped 3 bases and J dropped 5 bases, with 12 bases sitting between them. The CDR3 loop reads CSASPRRGDTQYF. The DNA of the CDR3 is TGCAGTGCTAGTCCTAGGAGGGGAGATACGCAGTATTTT.

The chain employs TRBV9 and TRBJ2-5; 7 bases fit TRBD1. CDR3 length: 19 amino acids. The junction had 16 bases not matched to a gene; V was cut back by 0 bases and J by 2 bases. Germline loops: CDR1 SGDLS, CDR2 YYNGEE. The CDR3 spells CASSVGGLVGRGRQETQYF. In nucleotides, the CDR3 is TGTGCCAGCAGCGTAGGAGGCCTCGTGGGCAGGGGGAGACAAGAGACCCAGTACTTC.

The chain couples TRBV9 to TRBJ2-7, with D perhaps TRBD2 (6 bases). The CDR3 totals 15 residues. Germline CDR1 is SGDLS and CDR2 is YYNGEE. The germline V and J ends were trimmed by 2 bases and 2 bases, with 14 bases remaining between them. CDR3 amino acids: CASSVAGTLAYEQYF. CDR3 DNA sequence: TGTGCCAGCAGCGTCGCCGGGACTCTTGCCTACGAGCAGTACTTC.

J is TRBJ2-1 and V is TRBV20-1; 8 nucleotides align to TRBD2. The CDR3 loop spans 16 amino acids. V lost 0 bases to trimming and J lost 2 bases; unmatched junction nucleotides: 6. Looked up from germline, CDR1 is DFQATT and CDR2 is SNEGSKA (reference sequence). The CDR3 nucleotides are TGCAGTGCTAGAGAAAGCGGGGGCCGAGCCTACAATGAGCAGTTCTTC. Translation gives CSARESGGRAYNEQFF.

The V call is TRBV29-1, the J call TRBJ2-1; tentatively, D is TRBD1 (5 bases). Looked up from germline, CDR1 is SQVTM and CDR2 is ANQGSEA. V lost 2 bases and J 2 bases, leaving 13 bases between the germline ends. CDR3 length: 15 amino acids. CDR3 amino acids: CSVEQGSGAYNEQFF. CDR3 bases: TGCAGCGTTGAACAGGGATCCGGCGCCTACAATGAGCAGTTCTTC.